These T cell receptor beta chains were read from a single sample in a study of T cell repertoires in cytomegalovirus infection. No antigens are known for them. TCRdb re-analysed the reads in MiXCR, keeping a single row per CDR3 protein. The data contain 140,000 to 150,000 distinct CDR3 sequences, more than 25% of them seen just once; the ten biggest clones take up around 50%. The sequencing here drew on CD8+ T cells from cultured PBMCs, taken from culture after CMV antigen stimulation. All receptors come from a human donor in good health (CMV status not recorded). Some clones in this sample may be carry-over from other donors' samples. CDR3s include the opening cysteine and the closing phenylalanine or tryptophan. A D gene is named only where the DNA matches it firmly. Clone size appears in some rows only: once, few, many, or a class for an expanded clone.

J gene: TRBJ2-7; D gene: NA; V gene: TRBV7-9; clone size: few; CDR3 length: 14; CDR3 DNA: TGTGCCAGCAGCTTAGACGCAGATCGGTACGAGCAGTACTTC; CDR3 protein: CASSLDADRYEQYF
J gene: TRBJ2-3; D gene: NA; V gene: TRBV11-2; clone size: few; CDR3 length: 16; CDR3 DNA: TGTGCCAGCAGCTTACCCCCACTAGCCAGCACAGATACGCAGTATTTT; CDR3 protein: CASSLPPLASTDTQYF
J gene: TRBJ1-2; D gene: NA; V gene: TRBV7-9; clone size: few; CDR3 length: 14; CDR3 DNA: TGTGCCAGCAGCTTATATACAGAACCTGACGGCTACACCTTC; CDR3 protein: CASSLYTEPDGYTF
J gene: TRBJ1-1; D gene: TRBD1; V gene: TRBV7-6; clone size: NA; CDR3 length: 15; CDR3 DNA: TGTGCCAGCAGCTTAGTGACAGGGGGCAACACTGAAGCTTTCTTT; CDR3 protein: CASSLVTGGNTEAFF
J gene: TRBJ2-5; D gene: NA; V gene: TRBV4-2; clone size: many; CDR3 length: 14; CDR3 DNA: TGTGCCAGCAGCCAAGAGCGTCAGCAAGAGACCCAGTACTTC; CDR3 protein: CASSQERQQETQYF
J gene: TRBJ1-1; D gene: TRBD1; V gene: TRBV7-4; clone size: few; CDR3 length: 17; CDR3 DNA: TGTGCCAGCAGCGGACCGGGACAGGGGGCATTGGACACTGAAGCTTTCTTT; CDR3 protein: CASSGPGQGALDTEAFF
J gene: TRBJ2-1; D gene: NA; V gene: TRBV7-8; clone size: NA; CDR3 length: 14; CDR3 DNA: TGTGCCAGCAGCAAGGAGGGTTACGGGAATGAGCAGTTCTTC; CDR3 protein: CASSKEGYGNEQFF
J gene: TRBJ2-7; D gene: TRBD2; V gene: TRBV28; clone size: NA; CDR3 length: 13; CDR3 DNA: TGTGCCAGCAGGCGGGGGGCCGATTACGAGCAGTACTTC; CDR3 protein: CASRRGADYEQYF
J gene: TRBJ1-1; D gene: NA; V gene: TRBV6-2/TRBV6-3; clone size: NA; CDR3 length: 13; CDR3 DNA: TGTGCCAGCAGCGACAGTCTGTGGGCTGAAGCTTTCTTT; CDR3 protein: CASSDSLWAEAFF
J gene: TRBJ1-5; D gene: NA; V gene: TRBV15; clone size: few; CDR3 length: 13; CDR3 DNA: TGTGCCACCAGCAGAGATCTGAATCAGCCCCAGCATTTT; CDR3 protein: CATSRDLNQPQHF
J gene: TRBJ2-7; D gene: NA; V gene: TRBV7-6; clone size: NA; CDR3 length: 14; CDR3 DNA: TGTGCCAGCAGCTTAGAAGGGGGTACCTACGAGCAGTACTTC; CDR3 protein: CASSLEGGTYEQYF
J gene: TRBJ2-1; D gene: NA; V gene: TRBV4-1; clone size: few; CDR3 length: 13; CDR3 DNA: TGTGCCAGCAGCCAAGATAAGGGCAATGAGCAGTTCTTC; CDR3 protein: CASSQDKGNEQFF
J gene: TRBJ1-1; D gene: TRBD1; V gene: TRBV19; clone size: NA; CDR3 length: 12; CDR3 DNA: TGTGCCAGCCAGACAGGGTCGACTGAAGCTTTCTTT; CDR3 protein: CASQTGSTEAFF
J gene: TRBJ1-6; D gene: NA; V gene: TRBV12-5; clone size: NA; CDR3 length: 14; CDR3 DNA: TGTGCTAGTGGTTTGGTACACGGGGGATCACCCCTCCACTTT; CDR3 protein: CASGLVHGGSPLHF
J gene: TRBJ1-5; D gene: NA; V gene: TRBV19; clone size: NA; CDR3 length: 14; CDR3 DNA: TGTGCCAGTAGTTGGAACTTAGGTCCTCAGCCCCAGCATTTT; CDR3 protein: CASSWNLGPQPQHF
J gene: TRBJ2-1; D gene: TRBD2; V gene: TRBV19; clone size: few; CDR3 length: 15; CDR3 DNA: TGTGCCAGTAGTACCAGCGGGGGGGCCTTGGATGAGCAGTTCTTC; CDR3 protein: CASSTSGGALDEQFF
J gene: TRBJ1-2; D gene: TRBD1; V gene: TRBV12-3/TRBV12-4; clone size: few; CDR3 length: 12; CDR3 DNA: TGTGCCAGCAGCCCAGGGACAGATGGCTACACCTTC; CDR3 protein: CASSPGTDGYTF
J gene: TRBJ1-1; D gene: NA; V gene: TRBV7-6; clone size: NA; CDR3 length: 16; CDR3 DNA: TGTGCCAGCAGCTTAGATTGGGGAAATGAAAACACTGAAGCTTTCTTT; CDR3 protein: CASSLDWGNENTEAFF
J gene: TRBJ2-7; D gene: NA; V gene: TRBV27; clone size: few; CDR3 length: 17; CDR3 DNA: TGTGCCAGCAGTTTCCTTAGGGGAGAACGGTTTGCCTACGAGCAGTACTTC; CDR3 protein: CASSFLRGERFAYEQYF
J gene: TRBJ2-3; D gene: NA; V gene: TRBV28; clone size: few; CDR3 length: 14; CDR3 DNA: TGTGCCAGCAGTCCAACGTCCCTCACAGATACGCAGTATTTT; CDR3 protein: CASSPTSLTDTQYF
J gene: TRBJ2-5; D gene: TRBD2; V gene: TRBV12-3/TRBV12-4; clone size: NA; CDR3 length: 15; CDR3 DNA: TGTGCCAGCAGTCAACTAGCGGGGGACCAAGAGACCCAGTACTTC; CDR3 protein: CASSQLAGDQETQYF